Following are 15 T cell receptor beta chains from one sample sequenced in a study of technical replicates of blood from several donors. Generated by immunoSEQ multiplex PCR, the TCRdb table keeps only in-frame clones and is missing some. The table records around 90,000 clones, over 90% of them present only once. The sample taken for sequencing was T cells isolated from PBMCs. Receptors were obtained from a human donor in good health.

This clone was seen only a few times. The chain is built from TRBV27 and TRBJ1-5; 8 bases map to TRBD1. V lost 4 bases and J lost 1; bases outside the gene matches: 6. The germline V gene encodes CDR1 MNHEY and CDR2 SMNVEV (reference sequence). The CDR3 is made up of 16 amino acids. The CDR3 coding sequence is TGTGCCAGCAGTTCACGGGACAGGTTAAGCAATCAGCCCCAGCATTTT. Translated: CASSSRDRLSNQPQHF.

The chain uses TRBV18 and TRBJ2-3; 10 bases match TRBD2. Trimming cost V 1 base and J 0 bases; bases outside gene matches: 7. The CDR3 runs to 18 residues. Germline-derived CDR1 and CDR2 are KGHSH and LQKENI. The CDR3 bases are TGTGCCAGCTCACCACAGGCTAGCGGGGGCCGTAGCACAGATACGCAGTATTTT. Residues: CASSPQASGGRSTDTQYF.

The chain uses TRBV5-1 and TRBJ2-6, with D possibly matching TRBD2 (5 bases). In germline, CDR1 is SGHRS, CDR2 YFSETQ. Between the trimmed V and J ends, which lost 0 bases and 9 bases, there was a span of 7 bases. The CDR3 covers 13 residues. CDR3 amino acids: CASSLAGGNVLTF. The DNA for the CDR3 is TGCGCCAGCAGCTTGGCTGGAGGCAACGTCCTGACTTTC.

This sequence joins TRBV11-2 and TRBJ1-1, with D unresolved. V was clipped by 4 bases and J by 3 bases, with 15 bases between them. CDR1 and CDR2 (germline): SGHAT, FQNNGV. The CDR3 is made up of 15 amino acids. The CDR3 reads CASSYPTGSDTEAFF. The CDR3 DNA reads as TGTGCCAGCAGCTACCCCACGGGGTCGGACACTGAAGCTTTCTTT.

The V gene is TRBV7-9, the J gene TRBJ2-5, with 7 bases aligning to TRBD2. This CDR3 has 15 residues. The V gene end was trimmed by 3 bases and the J gene end by 5 bases; junction bases not matched to a gene: 9. Germline V gene sequence: CDR1 SEHNR, CDR2 FQNEAQ (reference sequence). DNA of the CDR3: TGTGCCAGCAGCTTCGTGGGAGGGCGGCGCGAGACCCAGTACTTC. Amino acid sequence: CASSFVGGRRETQYF.

The chain employs TRBV6-1 and TRBJ2-4; the match to TRBD2 covers 15 bases. The germline V gene encodes CDR1 MNHNS and CDR2 SASEGT. Germline trimming cut 3 bases from V and 8 bases from J; bases unmatched to any gene: 11. The CDR3 runs 18 residues. The CDR3 region is CASSEIGTSGRKEHIQYF. The DNA for the CDR3 is TGTGCCAGCAGTGAGATTGGGACTAGCGGGAGGAAGGAGCACATTCAGTACTTC.

V is TRBV7-9 and J is TRBJ2-7; maybe TRBD1 (6 bases). V lost 1 base to trimming and J lost 5 bases, with 12 bases between them. This CDR3 region has 14 residues. Germline V gene sequence: CDR1 SEHNR, CDR2 FQNEAQ (reference sequence). CDR3 loop: CASSLVGGADEQYF. The CDR3, as DNA: TGTGCCAGCAGCTTAGTAGGGGGAGCGGACGAGCAGTACTTC.

This CDR3 is CASRLWRGPTGELFF. The CDR3 region has the DNA TGTGCCAGCCGCCTCTGGCGGGGGCCAACCGGGGAGCTGTTTTTT. V usage is TRBV11-2 and J usage is TRBJ2-2; D might be TRBD2 (7 bases). CDR3 length: 15 residues. CDR1 and CDR2 from the germline V gene are SGHAT and FQNNGV. V shed 8 bases and J shed 5 bases, with 18 bases lying between them.

The V and J genes are TRBV18 and TRBJ2-1; the match to TRBD1 covers 9 bases. CDR1 and CDR2 from the germline V gene are KGHSH and LQKENI. V lost 5 bases and J lost 9; bases outside the gene matches: 5. The CDR3 is made up of 13 amino acids. CDR3 nucleotide sequence: TGTGCCAGCTCAGGGGGACAGGGCTTTGAGCAGTTCTTC. This codes for CASSGGQGFEQFF.

The rearrangement joins TRBV15 to TRBJ2-1, with D uncertain. Per the germline V gene, CDR1 is LNHNV and CDR2 is YYDKDF (reference sequence). The V end lost 1 base, the J end lost 5 bases, and 3 bases lay between the germline ends. This CDR3 has 12 amino acids. The CDR3 DNA reads as TGTGCCACCAGCAGAGTCAACAATGAGCAGTTCTTC. It translates to CATSRVNNEQFF.

This clone came up a few times. The J gene is TRBJ2-1, the V gene TRBV10-1; the match to TRBD2 covers 11 bases. The trim removed 1 base at V and 9 bases at J, leaving 5 bases unmatched. This CDR3 spans 15 amino acids. CDR1 and CDR2 from the germline V gene are WNHNN and SYGVQD (reference sequence). The CDR3 reads CASSELAGGRGEQFF. CDR3 bases: TGCGCCAGCAGTGAGTTAGCGGGGGGGCGCGGTGAGCAGTTCTTC.

V gene TRBV5-1 combines with J gene TRBJ2-3, with D uncertain. CDR3 length: 14 residues. Germline V gene lookup returns CDR1 SGHRS and CDR2 YFSETQ. V lost 0 bases to trimming and J lost 4 bases, with 9 bases between them. The CDR3 DNA reads TGCGCCAGCAGCTTGGCCGGGTCCGCAGATACGCAGTATTTT. It translates to CASSLAGSADTQYF.

The DNA of the CDR3 is TGTGCCAGCACCCTCGTACCAGGGAATAACTATGGCTACACCTTC. Translation: CASTLVPGNNYGYTF. J is TRBJ1-2 and V is TRBV7-2, with TRBD1 as a possible D gene (5 bases). V lost 7 bases to trimming and J lost 1 base, with 16 bases between them. Germline CDR1 is SGHTA and CDR2 is FQGNSA. The CDR3 covers 15 residues.

CDR3 sequence reads: CASRPTGGVEKLFF. CDR3 nucleotide sequence: TGTGCCAGCAGGCCTACAGGGGGAGTGGAAAAACTGTTTTTT. The rearrangement links TRBV6-5 to TRBJ1-4, with 8 bases identical to TRBD1. The germline V gene encodes CDR1 MNHEY and CDR2 SVGAGI. Unmatched junction bases numbered 8, after V lost 6 bases and J lost 8 bases. This CDR3 is built from 14 residues.

The chain recombines TRBV28 with TRBJ2-1; 8 positions agree with TRBD1. This CDR3 has 19 residues. The germline V gene encodes CDR1 MDHEN and CDR2 SYDVKM. Germline trimming cut 4 bases from V and 1 base from J; bases unmatched to any gene: 15. The DNA of the CDR3 is TGTGCCAGCAGTTCCCCGGGACAGGCGATATTTGGGTCCTACAATGAGCAGTTCTTC. The encoded protein is CASSSPGQAIFGSYNEQFF.